Each of the 13 T cell receptor beta chains below was sequenced from the same sample in a study of T-cell memory formation after mild COVID-19. MiXCR was run by TCRdb on the 5' RACE reads, yielding one entry per CDR3 protein. Of roughly 16,000 distinct CDR3 sequences listed, 23% were seen once; the top ten hold about 60%. Input material: PBMCs or a T cell subset sorted from them (not recorded which). These receptor sequences come from a man between 18 and 29 years old who had mild COVID-19 (a few samples of this study predate the infection). Cell type and time point are not known.

This clonotype was recorded at least ten times. The junction does not match germline at one end; this may be a read error. The chain recombines TRBV20-1 with TRBJ2-1; no firm D call. Germline V lookup: CDR1 DFQATT, CDR2 SNEGSKA (reference sequence). This CDR3 spans 10 amino acids. CDR3 region: CSADWRRRAF. As DNA, the CDR3 is TGCAGTGCTGATTGGCGACGGAGAGCCTTC.

This clonotype appeared many times. V gene TRBV12-3 or TRBV12-4 combines with J gene TRBJ1-1; unclear D gene. V dropped 6 bases and J dropped 6 bases, with 23 bases sitting between them. CDR3 size: 16 residues. The CDR3 reads CASRPFSGQEYAEAFF. In DNA, the CDR3 is TGTGCCAGCAGACCCTTTTCTGGGCAGGAGTATGCTGAAGCTTTCTTT.

This clonotype was seen many times. The chain links TRBV18 to TRBJ2-5; 8 bases are shared with TRBD2. Germline V lookup: CDR1 KGHSH, CDR2 LQKENI. V trimming: 0 bases; J trimming: 6 bases; junction bases outside the gene matches: 6. The CDR3 sequence is 15 residues long. DNA for the CDR3: TGTGCCAGCTCACCACCGACTAGCGATAGACAGACCCAGTACTTC. Its translation: CASSPPTSDRQTQYF.

Comments on this clonotype: This may arise from a read error, as a much more abundant clone is one base away. The gene calls are TRBV7-4 and TRBJ1-1; D gene uncertain. The CDR3 is 17 amino acids. The germline gives CDR1 SGHVT, CDR2 SQSDAQ. Trimming left V 3 bases short and J 1 base short, with 18 bases between. The CDR3 protein is CASSLRRVTSKNTEAFF. Written as DNA, the CDR3 is TGTGCCAGCAGCTTGAGGAGGGTGACATCCAAGAACACTGAAGCTTTCTTT.

This clonotype was detected ten times or more. J is TRBJ1-5 and V is TRBV12-5; D is undetermined. Germline V gives CDR1 LGHNT, CDR2 FRNRAP. The CDR3 totals 16 residues. Trimming pared 0 bases from V and 3 bases from J, leaving 12 bases between. As DNA, the CDR3 is TGTGCTAGTGGTTTGGTGGTCGTGCCTGCCAATCAGCCCCAGCATTTT. This codes for CASGLVVVPANQPQHF. Full variable domain (missing parts from reference TRBV12-5 and TRBJ1-5): DARVTQTPRHKVTEMGQEVTMRCQPILGHNTVFWYRQTMMQGLELLAYFRNRAPLDDSGMPKDRFSAEMPDATLATLKIQPSEPRDSAVYFCASGLVVVPANQPQHFGDGTRLSIL.

This clonotype was seen repeatedly, ten times or more. The V and J genes are TRBV6-5 and TRBJ1-6; a weak D match, TRBD1 (5 bases). The CDR3 spans 18 residues. CDR1 is MNHEY and CDR2 is SVGAGI in the germline V gene. V was pared by 2 bases and J by 7 bases, with 21 bases between. CDR3 loop: CASSYVGPNEPQNSPLHF. Here the CDR3 DNA reads TGTGCCAGCAGTTACGTGGGGCCTAACGAACCCCAGAATTCACCCCTCCACTTT.

Many counts were recorded for this clonotype. CDR3 amino acids: CASASGLAPGIIRLETQYF. DNA of the CDR3: TGTGCCAGCGCGTCTGGACTAGCCCCCGGGATAATAAGGCTGGAGACCCAGTACTTC. This chain joins TRBV27 and TRBJ2-5; 8 nucleotides align to TRBD2. There are 19 residues in the CDR3. Per the germline V gene, CDR1 is MNHEY and CDR2 is SMNVEV (reference sequence). The ends lost 8 bases at V and 5 bases at J; junction bases unmatched: 25.

This clonotype was counted only a few times. The chain couples TRBV6-5 to TRBJ2-2, with 15 bases matching TRBD2. Per the germline V gene, CDR1 is MNHEY and CDR2 is SVGAGI. The CDR3 length is 15 residues. V shed 5 bases, J shed 9 bases, and the junction held 4 bases outside the gene matches. The CDR3 reads CASSRTSGGARELFF. The CDR3 region has the DNA TGTGCCAGCAGTAGGACTAGCGGGGGGGCCCGGGAGCTGTTTTTT.

This clonotype was seen only a few times. For the CDR3, the DNA is TGCAGTGCCCTCACCCACGACAGGTCCGTAACTAACTATGGCTACACCTTC. Translated, it gives CSALTHDRSVTNYGYTF. The V call is TRBV20-1, the J call TRBJ1-2, with D tentatively TRBD1 (6 bases). Germline CDR1 DFQATT, CDR2 SNEGSKA (reference sequence). Trimming shortened V by 6 bases and J by 0 bases, and 23 bases separated the two germline ends. This CDR3 has 17 residues.

This clonotype was observed at least ten times. The CDR3 protein is CASSPGTSGGEETQYF. CDR3 coding DNA: TGTGCCAGCAGCCCAGGGACTAGCGGGGGGGAAGAGACCCAGTACTTC. The chain employs TRBV7-9 and TRBJ2-5; the match to TRBD2 covers 16 bases. There are 16 residues in the CDR3. The V gene's germline CDR1 is SEHNR and CDR2 FQNEAQ (reference sequence). Trimming cost V 5 bases and J 3 bases; bases outside gene matches: 3.

J is TRBJ2-3 and V is TRBV6-5, with unresolved D. Trimming pared 0 bases from V and 3 bases from J, leaving 10 bases between. Germline CDR1 MNHEY, CDR2 SVGAGI. The CDR3 covers 15 residues. The CDR3 sequence is CASSYSLRRTDTQYF. The CDR3 DNA sequence: TGTGCCAGCAGTTACTCCCTGAGGAGAACAGATACGCAGTATTTT.

The rearrangement links TRBV10-1 to TRBJ2-3; D is possibly TRBD1 or TRBD2 (6 bases each). With 4 bases removed from V and 5 bases from J, the gap between germline ends came to 19 bases. Germline V gene lookup returns CDR1 WNHNN and CDR2 SYGVQD (reference sequence). This CDR3 has 16 residues. Here the CDR3 DNA reads TGCGCCAGCAGTGGGGACACTAGCTCTGGGGAAGATACGCAGTATTTT. The encoded protein is CASSGDTSSGEDTQYF.

This chain links TRBV20-1 with TRBJ2-3; TRBD2 is a possible D gene (6 bases). The CDR3 is made up of 13 amino acids. Germline assignment: CDR1 DFQATT and CDR2 SNEGSKA (reference sequence). Trimming shortened V by 7 bases and J by 2 bases, and 13 bases separated the two germline ends. CDR3 residues: CSVRDGSTDTQYF. The CDR3 DNA follows: TGCAGTGTGCGGGACGGATCCACAGATACGCAGTATTTT.